Presented here are 8 T cell receptor beta chains from one specimen sequenced in a study of OX40 agonist ivuxolimab in advanced cancers. The data were produced by immunoSEQ multiplex PCR, yet TCRdb's version contains in-frame clones alone and is incomplete. The data contain approximately 100,000 clones, around 90% of them singletons. The sequenced sample was CD4+ or CD8+ T cells sorted from blood, obtained in a trial of the OX40 agonist ivuxolimab. The origin of the receptors is an adult with an advanced solid tumor such as melanoma, head and neck, liver or kidney cancer.

This clone is a singleton in its sample. J is TRBJ2-7 and V is TRBV9; tentative D call: TRBD1 (6 bases). The CDR3 is made up of 13 amino acids. Trimming stripped 4 bases from V and 12 bases from J, with 20 bases between. Germline lookup yields CDR1 SGDLS and CDR2 YYNGEE. The CDR3 DNA sequence: TGTGCCAGCAGCCCAACTCAACAGGGTACTTGGTACTTC. Translated, it gives CASSPTQQGTWYF.

This chain joins TRBV7-9 and TRBJ2-1; D is tentatively TRBD1 or TRBD2 (6 bases each). The CDR3 has 16 amino acids. The germline V gene encodes CDR1 SEHNR and CDR2 FQNEAQ (reference sequence). V lost 4 bases to trimming and J lost 2 bases, with 15 bases between them. CDR3 in amino acids: CASSSWGAITYNEQFF. CDR3 bases: TGTGCCAGCAGCTCGTGGGGGGCCATAACCTACAATGAGCAGTTCTTC.

The V call is TRBV18, the J call TRBJ1-5; no definite D call. V was cut by 3 bases and J by 8 bases, with 11 bases left in between. The germline V gene has CDR1 KGHSH and CDR2 LQKENI. The CDR3 runs to 13 residues. CDR3 nucleotides: TGTGCCAGCTCACCTACCACACTGGAGCCCCAGCATTTT. Translated, it gives CASSPTTLEPQHF. Drawing the rest from reference TRBV18 and TRBJ1-5, the complete variable domain is NAGVMQNPRHLVRRRGQEARLRCSPMKGHSHVYWYRQLPEEGLKFMVYLQKENIIDESGMPKERFSAEFPKEGPSILRIQQVVRGDSAAYFCASSPTTLEPQHFGDGTRLSIL.

The rearrangement uses TRBV11-2 and TRBJ2-4; the match to TRBD1 covers 11 bases. The CDR3 has 14 residues. The germline CDR1 and CDR2 sequences are SGHAT and FQNNGV. V shed 3 bases and J 11 bases; nucleotides not matched to a gene: 6. In DNA form, the CDR3 reads TGTGCCAGCAGCTTTGGGACAGGGGGTGGGGTTCAGTACTTC. Protein product: CASSFGTGGGVQYF.

The V gene is TRBV7-3, the J gene TRBJ2-3; D remains ambiguous. V shed 5 bases and J shed 0 bases, with 9 bases lying between them. Germline CDR1 SGHTA, CDR2 FQGTGA. The CDR3 sequence is 14 residues long. The CDR3 loop reads CASSPRLSTDTQYF. The CDR3 region has the DNA TGTGCCAGCAGCCCCCGGTTGAGCACAGATACGCAGTATTTT.

V is TRBV5-1 and J is TRBJ1-2; weak D call: TRBD1 (5 bases). Germline assignment: CDR1 SGHRS and CDR2 YFSETQ. The CDR3 contains 12 residues. V lost 2 bases, J lost 8 bases, and 10 bases lay in between. CDR3 sequence: CASSFGGDGYTF. DNA of the CDR3: TGCGCCAGCAGCTTCGGAGGGGACGGCTACACCTTC.

This chain connects TRBV6-5 to TRBJ1-2; no reliable D call. V dropped 4 bases and J dropped 4 bases, with 7 bases sitting between them. CDR3 length: 12 amino acids. Germline V CDR1 and CDR2: MNHEY, SVGAGI. Here the CDR3 reads CASSSKPYGYTF. The CDR3 DNA follows: TGTGCCAGCAGTTCTAAGCCCTATGGCTACACCTTC.

In this sample, this clone turned up once. V is TRBV27 and J is TRBJ2-1, with 10 bases that match TRBD2. The CDR3 loop spans 16 amino acids. Per the germline V gene, CDR1 is MNHEY and CDR2 is SMNVEV (reference sequence). V lost 5 bases to trimming and J lost 4 bases; unmatched junction nucleotides: 8. The DNA of the CDR3 is TGTGCCAGCAGTCTACAAGCGGGGGGGCCTTACAATGAGCAGTTCTTC. Translated, it gives CASSLQAGGPYNEQFF.